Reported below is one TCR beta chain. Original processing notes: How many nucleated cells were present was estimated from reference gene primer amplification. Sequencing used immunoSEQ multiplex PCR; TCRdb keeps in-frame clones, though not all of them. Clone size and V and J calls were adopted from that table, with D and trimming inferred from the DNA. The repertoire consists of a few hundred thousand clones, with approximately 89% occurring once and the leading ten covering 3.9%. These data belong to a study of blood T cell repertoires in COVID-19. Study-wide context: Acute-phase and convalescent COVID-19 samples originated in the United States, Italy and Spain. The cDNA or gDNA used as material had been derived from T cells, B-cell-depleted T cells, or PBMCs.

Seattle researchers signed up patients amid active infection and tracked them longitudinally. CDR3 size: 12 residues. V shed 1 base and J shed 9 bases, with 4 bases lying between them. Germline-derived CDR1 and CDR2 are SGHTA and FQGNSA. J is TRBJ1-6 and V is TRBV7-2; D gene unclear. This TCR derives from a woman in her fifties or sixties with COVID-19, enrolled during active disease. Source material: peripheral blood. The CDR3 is CASSLVGSPLHF. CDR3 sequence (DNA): TGTGCCAGCAGCTTAGTCGGTTCACCCCTCCACTTT. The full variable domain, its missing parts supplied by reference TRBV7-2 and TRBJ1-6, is GAGVSQSPSNKVTEKGKDVELRCDPISGHTALYWYRQSLGQGLEFLIYFQGNSAPDKSGLPSDRFSAERTGGSVSTLTIQRTQQEDSAVYLCASSLVGSPLHFGNGTRLTVT.